These 25 T cell receptor beta chains were all obtained from the same sample, sequenced in a study of chronic HIV infection and antiretroviral therapy. TCRdb re-derived calls from the 5' RACE reads in MiXCR, one entry per CDR3 protein. The table shows about 38,000 distinct CDR3 sequences, with roughly 7.6% occurring only once. What was sequenced was peripheral blood. Every receptor here comes from an adult who had HIV and had not received antiretroviral therapy, or was an uninfected healthy control (not recorded which).

The rearrangement joins TRBV20-1 to TRBJ2-5; a possible D gene is TRBD1 (6 bases). Germline CDR1 is DFQATT and CDR2 is SNEGSKA (reference sequence). The V end was cut by 2 bases, the J end by 3 bases, with 13 bases between. CDR3 size: 14 residues. The CDR3 sequence: CSARRGTTKETQYF. The CDR3 nucleotides read TGCAGTGCTAGAAGAGGGACAACTAAAGAGACCCAGTACTTC.

This clonotype was seen repeatedly, ten times or more. The rearrangement uses TRBV30 and TRBJ2-7; 9 nucleotides match TRBD2. The ends lost 1 base at V and 10 bases at J; junction bases unmatched: 11. Germline lookup yields CDR1 GTSNPN and CDR2 SVGIG (reference sequence). The CDR3 contains 14 residues. CDR3 loop: CAWSGGIAGVGQYF. In nucleotides, the CDR3 is TGTGCCTGGAGTGGGGGAATAGCGGGAGTCGGACAGTACTTC.

The V gene is TRBV10-3, the J gene TRBJ2-3; no clear D. Deletions cut 8 bases from V and 0 bases from J, with 12 bases between. Looked up from germline, CDR1 is ENHRY and CDR2 is SYGVKD. This CDR3 region has 14 residues. The CDR3 nucleotides read TGTGCCATCGCCGGAGCGTCAAGCACAGATACGCAGTATTTT. Translated: CAIAGASSTDTQYF.

This clonotype was counted ten times or more. The chain recombines TRBV11-2 with TRBJ2-3; 8 nucleotides agree with TRBD2. CDR1 and CDR2 from the germline V gene are SGHAT and FQNNGV. CDR3 length equals 15 residues. J was trimmed by 7 bases and V by 5 bases; bases with no gene match: 11. CDR3 in amino acids: CASSIGGAGGNTQYF. The CDR3 DNA reads TGTGCCAGCAGCATTGGGGGCGCGGGAGGAAATACGCAGTATTTT. Full variable domain (outside the CDR3, taken from reference TRBV11-2 and TRBJ2-3): EAGVAQSPRYKIIEKRQSVAFWCNPISGHATLYWYQQILGQGPKLLIQFQNNGVVDDSQLPKDRFSAERLKGVDSTLKIQPAKLEDSAVYLCASSIGGAGGNTQYFGPGTRLTVL.

A note on this clonotype: A read error may be the cause here, since a much bigger clone is one base away. V is TRBV9 and J is TRBJ2-5; no clear D. The CDR3 sequence is 13 residues long. Per the germline V gene, CDR1 is SGDLS and CDR2 is YYNGEE. The CDR3 nucleotides read TGTGCCAGCAGCGTTTGGCCCCAAGAGACCCAGTGCTTC. Translated, it gives CASSVWPQETQCF.

This rearrangement joins TRBV24-1 to TRBJ2-1, with 9 bases identical to TRBD2. The CDR3 contains 16 residues. V trimming: 4 bases; J trimming: 5 bases; junction bases outside the gene matches: 8. Germline CDR1 KGHDR, CDR2 SFDVKD. CDR3 DNA sequence: TGTGCCACCAGTGACCGCGGACTAGCGCTTAACAATGAGCAGTTCTTC. Translation gives CATSDRGLALNNEQFF.

This chain connects TRBV5-1 to TRBJ1-5; 7 bases are shared with TRBD1. V shed 4 bases, J shed 7 bases, and the junction held 8 bases outside the gene matches. This CDR3 is 14 amino acids long. Germline values: CDR1 SGHRS, CDR2 YFSETQ. In nucleotides, the CDR3 is TGCGCCAGCAGCCTGGGCGACAGGGACCAGCCCCAGCATTTT. Protein product: CASSLGDRDQPQHF.

Details on this clonotype: A junction boundary mismatches the germline segment, possibly from a read error. The rearrangement links TRBV15 to TRBJ1-1, with TRBD1 matching 10 bases. This CDR3 has 18 amino acids. The germline CDR1 and CDR2 sequences are LNHNV and YYDKDF (reference sequence). In DNA, the CDR3 is TGTGCCACCAGCAGCCCCCGGGACAGGGGAAACGCCCTGACTGAAACTTTCTTT. Its protein product is CATSSPRDRGNALTETFF.

The table lists this clonotype with a few counts. The chain recombines TRBV20-1 with TRBJ2-3; D unclear. Germline V gives CDR1 DFQATT, CDR2 SNEGSKA (reference sequence). The CDR3 is 12 residues long. Trimming removed 0 bases from V and 4 bases from J, with 5 bases in between. This chain's CDR3 is CSARDAADTQYF. The CDR3 DNA reads TGCAGTGCTAGAGATGCGGCAGATACGCAGTATTTT.

This clonotype has a count of ten or more. V gene TRBV18 combines with J gene TRBJ2-1; TRBD2 matches at 7 bases. Germline assignment: CDR1 KGHSH and CDR2 LQKENI. This CDR3 is built from 15 residues. The V gene end was trimmed by 0 bases and the J gene end by 9 bases; junction bases not matched to a gene: 8. CDR3 sequence: CASSPPGRGTIEQFF. The CDR3, as DNA: TGTGCCAGCTCACCACCGGGGAGGGGTACAATTGAGCAGTTCTTC.

There are a few counts of this clonotype. This chain connects TRBV28 to TRBJ2-1; the match to TRBD1 covers 8 bases. Germline lookup yields CDR1 MDHEN and CDR2 SYDVKM. This CDR3 contains 16 residues. With 5 bases clipped from V and 2 bases from J, the junction kept 8 bases outside the gene matches. Written as DNA, the CDR3 is TGTGCCAGCAGTATCTCCACAGGGGGGCCCTACAATGAGCAGTTCTTC. Residues: CASSISTGGPYNEQFF.

This clonotype showed up many times. The CDR3 nucleotides read TGTGCCAGCAGCGTAGAGCCCGGATGGGCAGATACGCAGTATTTT. It is translated as CASSVEPGWADTQYF. The chain employs TRBV9 and TRBJ2-3; D unclear. Between the trimmed V and J ends, which lost 0 bases and 4 bases, there was a span of 12 bases. The germline gives CDR1 SGDLS, CDR2 YYNGEE. CDR3 length: 15 residues.

In its sample, this clonotype was seen many times. This sequence joins TRBV20-1 and TRBJ1-3; TRBD1 agrees at 7 bases. V shed 2 bases, J shed 8 bases, and the junction held 0 bases outside the gene matches. This CDR3 is 11 amino acids long. CDR1 and CDR2 (germline): DFQATT, SNEGSKA (reference sequence). CDR3 nucleotide sequence: TGCAGTGCTAGACAGGGGGACACCATATATTTT. Amino acids: CSARQGDTIYF.

This clonotype was recorded many times. V usage is TRBV5-1 and J usage is TRBJ1-1, with D uncertain. The germline V gene encodes CDR1 SGHRS and CDR2 YFSETQ. Trimming took off 1 base at V and 5 bases at J, with 6 bases between the two ends. The CDR3 contains 12 residues. CDR3 nucleotide sequence: TGCGCCAGCAGCTTGTCTGGAACTGAAGCTTTCTTT. Protein product: CASSLSGTEAFF.

At least ten counts were recorded for this clonotype. The chain employs TRBV28 and TRBJ2-5; possibly TRBD2 for D (5 bases). The germline V and J ends were trimmed by 5 bases and 7 bases, with 8 bases remaining between them. This CDR3 has 11 amino acids. CDR1 is MDHEN and CDR2 is SYDVKM in the germline V gene. The CDR3 is CASSGRGTQYF. The CDR3 nucleotides are TGTGCCAGCAGTGGACGGGGGACCCAGTACTTC.

This clonotype was found a few times. J is TRBJ1-2 and V is TRBV2, with D possibly being TRBD1 (5 bases). Trimming took 6 bases from V and 4 from J, leaving 12 bases between them. The germline V gene encodes CDR1 SNHLY and CDR2 FYNNEI. This CDR3 comprises 13 residues. The CDR3 nucleotides read TGTGCCAGCAGCGCACAGGTTATCTATGGCTACACCTTC. This gives the protein CASSAQVIYGYTF.

A few counts support this clonotype. The CDR3 DNA reads as TGCAGTGCTCCGAAGGGGGGAGGGAATACAGATACGCAGTATTTT. It encodes CSAPKGGGNTDTQYF. This chain uses TRBV20-1 with TRBJ2-3, with a weak D call TRBD2 (7 bases). This CDR3 has 15 amino acids. Germline CDR1 reads DFQATT; CDR2 reads SNEGSKA (reference sequence). Trimming shortened V by 5 bases and J by 3 bases, and 18 bases separated the two germline ends.

The sample holds many counts of this clonotype. This chain uses TRBV28 with TRBJ2-5; no firm D call. The CDR3 consists of 13 residues. The V gene's germline CDR1 is MDHEN and CDR2 SYDVKM. V dropped 6 bases and J dropped 5 bases, with 13 bases sitting between them. The CDR3 coding sequence is TGTGCCAGCAGCATCGAAGAGGTGGAGACCCAGTACTTC. Protein sequence: CASSIEEVETQYF.

The chain's CDR3 is CAISPQGWEKLFF. The CDR3 nucleotides read TGTGCCATCAGCCCTCAGGGGTGGGAAAAACTGTTTTTT. The V call is TRBV10-3, the J call TRBJ1-4, with D perhaps matching TRBD1 (6 bases). The CDR3 is made up of 13 amino acids. The V gene lost 6 bases and the J gene lost 8 bases, with 13 bases spanning the gap. Germline CDR1 ENHRY, CDR2 SYGVKD.

This clonotype was picked up a small number of times. The chain combines TRBV29-1 with TRBJ2-3, with 7 bases that match TRBD1. Germline V gene sequence: CDR1 SQVTM, CDR2 ANQGSEA. The CDR3 consists of 13 residues. Trimming at V came to 4 bases and at J to 6 bases, leaving 7 bases not matched to a gene. In DNA, the CDR3 is TGCAGCGTTGTAGGCAGGGGGATTGATACGCAGTATTTT. Its translation: CSVVGRGIDTQYF.

This clonotype has only a few counts. The chain links TRBV28 to TRBJ2-1; D is unresolved. Germline loops: CDR1 MDHEN, CDR2 SYDVKM. Trimming took 6 bases from V and 10 from J, leaving 10 bases between them. The CDR3 spans 11 residues. The CDR3: CASSPYDEQFF. CDR3 bases: TGTGCCAGCAGCCCCTATGACGAGCAGTTCTTC.

The genes are TRBV4-3 and TRBJ1-1; 7 bases map to TRBD1. After removal of 3 bases from V and 3 bases from J, the junction contained 4 bases not matched to a gene. From germline, CDR1 is LGHNA and CDR2 YSLEER. There are 14 residues in the CDR3. The CDR3 DNA is TGCGCCAGCAGCCAGGAGGGACAGTACACTGAAGCTTTCTTT. Translation: CASSQEGQYTEAFF.

This clonotype was counted only a few times. This chain links TRBV5-1 with TRBJ2-3; no firm D call. The CDR3 sequence is 14 residues long. Germline V gene lookup returns CDR1 SGHRS and CDR2 YFSETQ. The V end lost 5 bases, the J end lost 0 bases, and 10 bases lay between the germline ends. The CDR3 reads CASRGLASTDTQYF. For the CDR3, the DNA is TGCGCCAGCAGGGGTCTGGCAAGCACAGATACGCAGTATTTT.

V and J are TRBV29-1 and TRBJ2-3; 13 bases line up with TRBD2. V shed 7 bases and J 5 bases; nucleotides not matched to a gene: 9. This CDR3 region has 15 residues. Germline V gene lookup returns CDR1 SQVTM and CDR2 ANQGSEA. The CDR3 loop is CSAFPTSGRKDTQYF. In DNA, the CDR3 is TGCAGCGCCTTCCCGACTAGCGGGAGGAAAGATACGCAGTATTTT.

This sequence joins TRBV27 and TRBJ1-2; D is ambiguous. Germline CDR1 MNHEY, CDR2 SMNVEV (reference sequence). This CDR3 spans 14 amino acids. Trimming stripped 4 bases from V and 3 bases from J, with 12 bases between. The CDR3 sequence is CASSSPGTHYGYTF. The CDR3 DNA sequence: TGTGCCAGCAGTTCACCGGGTACCCACTATGGCTACACCTTC.